This T cell receptor (beta chain) comes out of a study of blood T cells in healthy people across ages. General study points: For the donors, CMV status was unknown and possibly confounded expanded clonotype changes. With naive T cell percentage, TCR beta diversity showed a strong correlation.

Per the germline V gene, CDR1 is MDHEN and CDR2 is SYDVKM. V lost 5 bases to trimming and J lost 1 base, with 14 bases between them. The CDR3 is made up of 15 amino acids. For this clonotype: The target antigen is unknown.

It was 9.5 to 10 milliliters of peripheral blood that were drawn from each donor. Whenever a sample was processed, at least 6 million PBMCs were isolated. Combining a sample-barcoded 5' primer with a J-beta primer mix, a second PCR ran for roughly 7 to 12 cycles. MiXCR was run by TCRdb on the 5' RACE reads, yielding one entry per CDR3 protein. The data contain under 2 million distinct CDR3 sequences, roughly a third of them singletons. The TCR was taken from a woman aged 30 to 39 in good health. Sequences were obtained from blood. The chain joins TRBV28 to TRBJ1-1; D uncertain. CDR3 region: CASSPRFFGNTEAFF. The DNA for the CDR3 is TGTGCCAGCAGTCCAAGGTTCTTCGGGAACACTGAAGCTTTCTTT.